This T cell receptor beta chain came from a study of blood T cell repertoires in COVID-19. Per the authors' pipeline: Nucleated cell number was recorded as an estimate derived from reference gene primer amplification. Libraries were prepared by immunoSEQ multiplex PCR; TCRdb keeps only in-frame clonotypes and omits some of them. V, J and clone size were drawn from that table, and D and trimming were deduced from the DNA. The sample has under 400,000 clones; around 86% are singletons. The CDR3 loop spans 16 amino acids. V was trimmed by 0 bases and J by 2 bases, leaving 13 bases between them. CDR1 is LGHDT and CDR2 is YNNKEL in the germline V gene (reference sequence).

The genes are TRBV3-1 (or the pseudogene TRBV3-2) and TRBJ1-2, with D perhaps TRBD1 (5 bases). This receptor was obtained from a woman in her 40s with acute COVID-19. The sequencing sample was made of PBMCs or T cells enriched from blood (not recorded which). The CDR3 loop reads CASSQDRGTANYGYTF. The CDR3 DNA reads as TGTGCCAGCAGCCAAGATCGGGGGACGGCCAACTATGGCTACACCTTC.